The TCR beta chain under discussion was sequenced for a study of T cell responses to AZD1222 COVID-19 vaccine. Study observations and caveats: Baseline seropositivity characterized only a handful of AZD1222 recipients. Increased Spike-specific TCR breadth and depth were observed after two AZD1222 doses. Donor demographics were predominantly white British with a female majority; clonal diversity may be underestimated. Spike was spanned by vaccine-associated CD4 TCRs, which were dominant at 160-218 and 743-854.

The CDR3 has 11 amino acids. This clone was seen only once. What it binds is unknown. Sequenced by immunoSEQ multiplex PCR; TCRdb stores in-frame clones only, minus some. The data contain 12,000 to 15,000 clones, approximately 80% of them seen just once; the ten biggest clones take up 39%. The chain combines TRBV21-1 with TRBJ2-3; the table's D gene call, TRBD1, was not cross checked with the DNA. TRBV21-1 is annotated as a pseudogene. This receptor was obtained from an adult who received the AZD1222 COVID-19 vaccine. Sequenced here: peripheral blood, sampled 28 days after the second AZD1222 dose. This chain's CDR3 is CATGAGNTQYF. CDR3 DNA sequence: TGTGCGACAGGGGCAGGGAATACGCAGTATTTT.